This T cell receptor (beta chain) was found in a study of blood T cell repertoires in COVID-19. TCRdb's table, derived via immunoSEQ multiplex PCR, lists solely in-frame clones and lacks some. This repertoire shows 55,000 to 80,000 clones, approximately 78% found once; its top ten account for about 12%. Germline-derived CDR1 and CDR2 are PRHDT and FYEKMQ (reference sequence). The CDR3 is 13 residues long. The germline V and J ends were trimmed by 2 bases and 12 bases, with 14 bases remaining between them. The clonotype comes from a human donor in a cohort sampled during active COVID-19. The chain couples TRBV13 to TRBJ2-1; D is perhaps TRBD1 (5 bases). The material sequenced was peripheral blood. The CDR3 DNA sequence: TGTGCCAGCAGCTTAAGGAAGGGGCTCGCGCAGTTCTTC. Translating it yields CASSLRKGLAQFF.